This T cell receptor (beta chain) was captured in a study of T cells expressing NK-cell markers. TCRdb processed the 5' RACE reads again and assigns one entry to each CDR3 protein, with no DNA. The table lists 250,000 to 300,000 distinct CDR3 sequences. CDR1 and CDR2 from the germline V gene are SEHNR and FQNEAQ (reference sequence). The CDR3 has 14 amino acids. Points from the study as a whole: Dominant NKG2C+ clonotypes in about 6 donors made up roughly 1.0-7.0% of CD8+ T cells.

Regarding this clonotype: Its antigen is unidentified.

The sequencing input was blood T cells: a sorted CD56 or NKG2C T cell subset, CD4+ or CD8+ T cells, or bulk PBMC T cells (not recorded which). The gene calls are TRBV7-9 and TRBJ2-3. The clonotype comes from a woman between 18 and 75 years old in good health. The CDR3 reads CASSLGRITDTQYF. The variable domain in full, completed from reference TRBV7-9 and TRBJ2-3, reads DTGVSQNPRHKITKRGQNVTFRCDPISEHNRLYWYRQTLGQGPEFLTYFQNEAQLEKSRLLSDRFSAERPKGSFSTLEIQRTEQGDSAMYLCASSLGRITDTQYFGPGTRLTVL.